This T cell receptor (beta chain) was obtained from a study of cytomegalovirus exposure and HLA in healthy donors. Study conclusions and caveats: Rarity marked most TCR sequences, yet some public TCRs occurred in many donors. As a later analysis showed, several of the most significant clusters appeared to be linked to common viral pathogens.

Primers: 60 Vbeta forward and 13 Jbeta reverse. Repertoires were generated with immunoSEQ multiplex PCR, while TCRdb's copy carries only in-frame clones and drops some. Of almost 200,000 clones listed, roughly four fifths are singletons. Details on this clone: Its antigen is unknown.

V was cut by 1 base and J by 4 bases, with 10 bases left in between. From germline, CDR1 is SGDLS and CDR2 YYNGEE. The CDR3 sequence is 14 residues long. The specimen was PBMCs. The source of this sequence is a man aged 30 to 45 in good health and CMV-seronegative. The genes are TRBV9 and TRBJ2-3; D possibly corresponds to TRBD1 (5 bases). This CDR3 reads CASSVQGSADTQYF. The CDR3 nucleotides are TGTGCCAGCAGCGTACAGGGCTCCGCAGATACGCAGTATTTT.